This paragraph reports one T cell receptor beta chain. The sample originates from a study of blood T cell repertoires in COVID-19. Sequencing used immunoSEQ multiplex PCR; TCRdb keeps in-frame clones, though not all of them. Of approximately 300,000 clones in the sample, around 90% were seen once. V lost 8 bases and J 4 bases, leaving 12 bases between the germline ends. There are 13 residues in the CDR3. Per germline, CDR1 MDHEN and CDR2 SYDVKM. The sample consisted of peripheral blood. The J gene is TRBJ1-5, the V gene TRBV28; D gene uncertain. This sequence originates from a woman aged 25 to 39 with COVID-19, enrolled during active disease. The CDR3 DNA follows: TGTGCCAGCCATTTACGAGGGAATCAGCCCCAGCATTTT. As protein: CASHLRGNQPQHF. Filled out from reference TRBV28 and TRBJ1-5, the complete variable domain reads DVKVTQSSRYLVKRTGEKVFLECVQDMDHENMFWYRQDPGLGLRLIYFSYDVKMKEKGDIPEGYSVSREKKERFSLILESASTNQTSMYLCASHLRGNQPQHFGDGTRLSIL.